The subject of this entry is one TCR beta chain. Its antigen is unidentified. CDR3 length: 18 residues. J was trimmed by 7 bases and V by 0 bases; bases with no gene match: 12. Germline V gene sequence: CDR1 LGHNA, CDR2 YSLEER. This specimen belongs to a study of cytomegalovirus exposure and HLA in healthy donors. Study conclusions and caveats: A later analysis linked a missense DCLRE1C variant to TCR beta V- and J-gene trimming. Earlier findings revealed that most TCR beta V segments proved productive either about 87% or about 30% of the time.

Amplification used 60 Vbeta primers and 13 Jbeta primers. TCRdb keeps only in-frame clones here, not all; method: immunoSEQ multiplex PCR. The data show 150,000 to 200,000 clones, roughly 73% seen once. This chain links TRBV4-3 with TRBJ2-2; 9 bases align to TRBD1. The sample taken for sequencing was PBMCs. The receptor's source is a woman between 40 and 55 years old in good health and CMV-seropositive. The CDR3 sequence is CASSQETTGGVVIGELFF. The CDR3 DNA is TGCGCCAGCAGCCAAGAAACGACAGGGGGGGTTGTCATCGGGGAGCTGTTTTTT.